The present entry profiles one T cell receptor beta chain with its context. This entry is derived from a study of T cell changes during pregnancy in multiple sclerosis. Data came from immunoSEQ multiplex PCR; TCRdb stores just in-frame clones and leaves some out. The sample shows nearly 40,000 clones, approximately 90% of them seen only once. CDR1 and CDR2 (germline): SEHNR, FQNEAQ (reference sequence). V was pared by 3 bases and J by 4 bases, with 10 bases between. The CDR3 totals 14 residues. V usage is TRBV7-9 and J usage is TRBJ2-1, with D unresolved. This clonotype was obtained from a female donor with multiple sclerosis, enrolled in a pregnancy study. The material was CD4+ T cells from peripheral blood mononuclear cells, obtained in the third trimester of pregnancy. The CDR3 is CASSFDPSYNEQFF. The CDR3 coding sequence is TGTGCCAGCAGCTTTGATCCTAGTTACAATGAGCAGTTCTTC.